These 27 T cell receptor beta chains share one sample of origin, sequenced in a study of Graves' ophthalmopathy and Graves' hyperthyroidism. Amplifying from RNA transcripts, the study obtained TCR beta CDR3 regions. Scientists carried out first-round RT-PCR using HTBI primers and then a second-round multiplex PCR. TCRdb re-analysed the multiplex PCR reads in MiXCR, keeping a single row per CDR3 protein. This sample has some 410,000 distinct CDR3 sequences, with around 21% found just once. The sample was peripheral blood. These receptors came from a woman between 18 and 30 years old with stable Graves' hyperthyroidism.

This clonotype was detected only a few times. This chain connects TRBV6-2 or TRBV6-3 to TRBJ2-7; 8 nucleotides line up with TRBD2. The J segment lost 3 bases and the V segment lost 0 bases, leaving 4 bases of the junction unmatched. The CDR3 has 15 amino acids. Germline V gives CDR1 MNHEY, CDR2 SVGEGT. DNA for the CDR3: TGTGCCAGCAGTTACTCACCCAGCGGGGGCTACGAGCAGTACTTC. This translates into CASSYSPSGGYEQYF.

This chain uses TRBV11-1 with TRBJ2-7; the match to TRBD2 covers 9 bases. V lost 0 bases to trimming and J lost 3 bases; unmatched junction nucleotides: 9. Per the germline V gene, CDR1 is SGHAT and CDR2 is FQDESV (reference sequence). The CDR3 covers 17 residues. The CDR3 loop is CASSLARLAETYYEQYF. Written as DNA, the CDR3 is TGTGCCAGCAGCTTAGCGCGACTAGCGGAAACGTACTACGAGCAGTACTTC.

J is TRBJ1-2 and V is TRBV29-1, with D possibly matching TRBD1 (6 bases). V lost 4 bases to trimming and J lost 1 base, with 13 bases between them. Per the germline V gene, CDR1 is SQVTM and CDR2 is ANQGSEA. CDR3 length equals 14 residues. CDR3 DNA sequence: TGCAGCGTTGGTTTGGGGGGGCTTAACTATGGCTACACCTTC. As protein: CSVGLGGLNYGYTF.

Note on this clonotype: A much larger clone lies one base from this, so it may be a read error. This rearrangement joins TRBV4-1 to TRBJ2-2, with TRBD1 as a possible D gene (6 bases). Germline V gene data show CDR1 as MGHRA and CDR2 as YSYEKL. The CDR3 runs to 14 residues. CDR3 sequence: CASSQGQATGELCF. Written as DNA, the CDR3 is TGCGCCAGCAGCCAAGGACAGGCCACCGGGGAGCTGTGTTTT.

This clonotype was counted at least ten times. J is TRBJ2-5 and V is TRBV7-2; TRBD2 matches at 7 bases. V was clipped by 0 bases and J by 6 bases; unmatched bases: 7. From germline, CDR1 is SGHTA and CDR2 FQGNSA. There are 15 residues in the CDR3. This chain's CDR3 is CASSLAGGSSQTQYF. Here the CDR3 DNA reads TGTGCCAGCAGCTTAGCGGGAGGGTCCTCCCAGACCCAGTACTTC.

This clonotype was observed once. The chain combines TRBV6-2 or TRBV6-3 with TRBJ1-2; D may be TRBD1 (5 bases). Trimming took off 6 bases at V and 7 bases at J, with 18 bases between the two ends. Germline lookup yields CDR1 MNHEY and CDR2 SVGEGT. The CDR3 length is 14 residues. CDR3 nucleotides: TGTGCCAGCAGATCTCAGGGTCCGGCAGGTGGCTACACCTTC. This translates into CASRSQGPAGGYTF.

The rearrangement links TRBV4-3 to TRBJ2-7; D is unclear. CDR3 length: 15 residues. V gave up 4 bases and J gave up 2 bases, with 15 bases separating them. CDR1 and CDR2 (germline): LGHNA, YSLEER. The CDR3 sequence: CASSPWTGYPYEQYF. Here the CDR3 DNA reads TGCGCCAGCAGCCCTTGGACCGGATACCCCTACGAGCAGTACTTC.

The rearrangement joins TRBV7-9 to TRBJ1-2; 9 bases map to TRBD1. V dropped 5 bases and J dropped 4; count of bases not matched to a gene: 8. CDR3 size: 15 residues. Germline lookup yields CDR1 SEHNR and CDR2 FQNEAQ (reference sequence). DNA for the CDR3: TGTGCCAGCAGCCCAGGGGACAGGGACCTCTATGGCTACACCTTC. Its translation is CASSPGDRDLYGYTF.

This clonotype was recorded at least ten times. The V and J genes are TRBV19 and TRBJ1-1; D unclear. With 5 bases removed from V and 2 bases from J, the gap between germline ends came to 15 bases. Germline V gene lookup returns CDR1 LNHDA and CDR2 SQIVND (reference sequence). CDR3 length: 15 residues. The CDR3 loop reads CASSRLLGSNTEAFF. The CDR3 DNA reads as TGTGCCAGTAGTCGGTTGTTGGGGAGCAACACTGAAGCTTTCTTT.

The chain is built from TRBV19 and TRBJ2-7; D gene uncertain. The CDR3 contains 16 residues. Trimming left V 1 base short and J 0 bases short, with 13 bases between. CDR1 LNHDA and CDR2 SQIVND come from the germline V gene (reference sequence). CDR3 sequence reads: CASSIGNQKGSYEQYF. As DNA, the CDR3 is TGTGCCAGTAGTATAGGAAACCAGAAAGGCTCCTACGAGCAGTACTTC.

This clonotype was counted many times. The gene calls are TRBV5-4 and TRBJ2-7; a weak D match, TRBD2 (5 bases). The germline V gene has CDR1 SGHNT and CDR2 YYREEE (reference sequence). CDR3 length: 18 residues. The V end was cut by 0 bases, the J end by 2 bases, with 21 bases between. The CDR3 DNA sequence: TGTGCCAGCAGCTTGGAAGAAGGTGGCCTAGCTGAAACCTACGAGCAGTACTTC. Translated: CASSLEEGGLAETYEQYF.

This clonotype turned up a few times. V is TRBV7-9 and J is TRBJ1-1, with a tentative D call TRBD1 (6 bases). Trimming took off 5 bases at V and 3 bases at J, with 16 bases between the two ends. The CDR3 is 15 residues long. Germline CDR1 is SEHNR and CDR2 is FQNEAQ (reference sequence). The DNA of the CDR3 is TGTGCCAGCAGCCCCCAACGGGGGGGCTACACTGAAGCTTTCTTT. Protein sequence: CASSPQRGGYTEAFF.

This clonotype showed up many times. The chain uses TRBV7-2 and TRBJ2-5; no reliable D call. CDR1 is SGHTA and CDR2 is FQGNSA in the germline V gene. The ends were cut back, 6 bases at V and 1 base at J, with 12 bases in the middle. The CDR3 contains 14 residues. DNA for the CDR3: TGTGCCAGCAGTCGGCGTAGGGTCCAAGAGACCCAGTACTTC. Protein product: CASSRRRVQETQYF.

With regard to this clonotype: A read error may explain this, as a much larger clone is one base away. The V gene is TRBV20-1, the J gene TRBJ2-5; 7 nucleotides match TRBD1. Germline assignment: CDR1 DFQATT and CDR2 SNEGSKA (reference sequence). The CDR3 is 17 amino acids. V shed 6 bases and J 5 bases; nucleotides not matched to a gene: 21. The DNA of the CDR3 is TGCAGTGCCACCGCCCCCCAAGGGGGCGCAGGGTTGGAGACCCAGTACTTC. This codes for CSATAPQGGAGLETQYF.

This clonotype was detected many times. The chain employs TRBV30 and TRBJ1-1, with 7 bases aligning to TRBD1. V shed 2 bases, J shed 0 bases, and the junction held 3 bases outside the gene matches. The CDR3 consists of 14 residues. Germline V gene sequence: CDR1 GTSNPN, CDR2 SVGIG (reference sequence). The DNA of the CDR3 is TGTGCCTGGAGTAAGGGACAGTTGAACACTGAAGCTTTCTTT. This codes for CAWSKGQLNTEAFF.

This clonotype was counted a few times. This rearrangement joins TRBV4-1 to TRBJ2-7; TRBD2 aligns across 7 bases. In germline, CDR1 is MGHRA, CDR2 YSYEKL. After removal of 1 base from V and 4 bases from J, the junction contained 13 bases not matched to a gene. The CDR3 sequence is 17 residues long. The CDR3 DNA is TGCGCCAGCAGCCAAGCCTCCGGCATCGCGGGAGAATACGAGCAGTACTTC. It translates to CASSQASGIAGEYEQYF.

This clonotype was seen a handful of times. The V call is TRBV5-1, the J call TRBJ1-1, with a tentative D call TRBD1 (6 bases). The length of the CDR3 is 15 residues. Trimming pared 0 bases from V and 5 bases from J, leaving 14 bases between. The germline V gene has CDR1 SGHRS and CDR2 YFSETQ. The CDR3 region is CASSLVAGAGTEAFF. The CDR3 DNA sequence: TGCGCCAGCAGCTTGGTGGCGGGGGCTGGGACTGAAGCTTTCTTT.

Only a few counts were recorded for this clonotype. V is TRBV27 and J is TRBJ2-7; D could derive from TRBD1 or TRBD2 (5 bases each). The V gene's germline CDR1 is MNHEY and CDR2 SMNVEV (reference sequence). This CDR3 is built from 14 residues. V was shortened by 8 bases and J by 5 bases, with 19 bases between the two germline ends. The CDR3 sequence: CASRDWDAPHEQYF. The CDR3 DNA sequence: TGTGCCAGCCGCGACTGGGACGCCCCCCACGAGCAGTACTTC.

This clonotype was seen at least ten times. This chain connects TRBV2 to TRBJ2-5, with unresolved D. The CDR3 covers 12 residues. V dropped 7 bases and J dropped 0 bases, with 6 bases sitting between them. Germline V gene sequence: CDR1 SNHLY, CDR2 FYNNEI. The CDR3 spells CASNADQETQYF. DNA for the CDR3: TGTGCCAGCAACGCGGACCAAGAGACCCAGTACTTC. The complete variable domain, with remaining parts taken from reference TRBV2 and TRBJ2-5, reads EPEVTQTPSHQVTQMGQEVILRCVPISNHLYFYWYRQILGQKVEFLVSFYNNEISEKSEIFDDQFSVERPDGSNFTLKIRSTKLEDSAMYFCASNADQETQYFGPGTRLLVL.

CDR3 amino acids: CSARDGALETQYF. In nucleotides, the CDR3 is TGCAGTGCTAGAGATGGAGCGCTGGAGACCCAGTACTTC. The chain carries TRBV20-1 and TRBJ2-5; D remains ambiguous. Germline CDR1 and CDR2: DFQATT and SNEGSKA (reference sequence). This CDR3 is 13 amino acids long. Trimming removed 0 bases from V and 5 bases from J, with 10 bases in between.

This clonotype was counted at least ten times. The chain couples TRBV7-2 to TRBJ2-7, with 8 nucleotides matching TRBD2. The CDR3 covers 15 residues. The V and J ends lost 5 bases and 0 bases, in that order; junction bases with no gene match: 6. Per the germline V gene, CDR1 is SGHTA and CDR2 is FQGNSA. The chain's CDR3 is CASSIAGTSSYEQYF. In DNA form, the CDR3 reads TGTGCCAGCAGCATTGCCGGGACTAGCTCCTACGAGCAGTACTTC.

This clonotype came up many times. V gene TRBV6-2 or TRBV6-3 combines with J gene TRBJ2-7; 10 nucleotides align to TRBD2. This CDR3 spans 16 amino acids. With V trimmed by 4 bases and J by 6 bases, 12 bases remained unmatched. Germline CDR1 is MNHEY and CDR2 is SVGEGT. The CDR3 here is CASSCIKLAGHPEQYF. CDR3 bases: TGTGCCAGCAGTTGCATTAAACTAGCGGGACACCCCGAGCAGTACTTC.

This clonotype was seen only a few times. V gene TRBV29-1 combines with J gene TRBJ1-2; tentatively, D is TRBD1 (6 bases). The CDR3 length is 14 residues. Trimming shortened V by 6 bases and J by 4 bases, and 18 bases separated the two germline ends. Germline CDR1 and CDR2: SQVTM and ANQGSEA. The chain's CDR3 is CSVDKSRGGYGYTF. CDR3 bases: TGCAGCGTGGACAAAAGCAGGGGTGGCTATGGCTACACCTTC.

This clonotype was picked up many times. J is TRBJ2-7 and V is TRBV6-5, with D perhaps TRBD2 (6 bases). Germline V gene lookup returns CDR1 MNHEY and CDR2 SVGAGI. V shed 6 bases and J shed 3 bases, with 18 bases lying between them. The CDR3 spans 15 residues. CDR3 residues: CASRGGRGRYYEQYF. CDR3 sequence (DNA): TGTGCCAGCAGGGGGGGTAGGGGACGGTACTACGAGCAGTACTTC.

This clonotype was seen repeatedly, ten times or more. A junction end diverges from the germline sequence, so it may reflect a read error. The V call is TRBV7-7, the J call TRBJ2-2; 9 positions match TRBD1. CDR3 length equals 15 residues. Looked up from germline, CDR1 is SSHAT and CDR2 is FNYEAQ (reference sequence). This chain's CDR3 is CASRRRTGGSGELFF. CDR3 DNA: TGTGCTAGCAGACGACGTACAGGGGGCAGCGGGGAGCTGTTTTTT.

This clonotype came up many times. V and J are TRBV6-2 or TRBV6-3 and TRBJ1-1, with unresolved D. The V and J ends lost 3 bases and 0 bases respectively, with 8 bases between them. CDR1 is MNHEY, CDR2 SVGEGT, per germline. This CDR3 contains 14 residues. CDR3 sequence: CASSYQTMNTEAFF. The CDR3, as DNA: TGTGCCAGCAGTTATCAGACAATGAACACTGAAGCTTTCTTT.

The table lists this clonotype with a few counts. This rearrangement joins TRBV9 to TRBJ2-7, with 8 bases fitting TRBD2. After removal of 0 bases from V and 1 base from J, the junction contained 3 bases not matched to a gene. Germline V lookup: CDR1 SGDLS, CDR2 YYNGEE. The CDR3 runs to 15 residues. CDR3 nucleotide sequence: TGTGCCAGCAGCGTAGGTAGCGGGATTTCCTACGAGCAGTACTTC. Amino acids: CASSVGSGISYEQYF.